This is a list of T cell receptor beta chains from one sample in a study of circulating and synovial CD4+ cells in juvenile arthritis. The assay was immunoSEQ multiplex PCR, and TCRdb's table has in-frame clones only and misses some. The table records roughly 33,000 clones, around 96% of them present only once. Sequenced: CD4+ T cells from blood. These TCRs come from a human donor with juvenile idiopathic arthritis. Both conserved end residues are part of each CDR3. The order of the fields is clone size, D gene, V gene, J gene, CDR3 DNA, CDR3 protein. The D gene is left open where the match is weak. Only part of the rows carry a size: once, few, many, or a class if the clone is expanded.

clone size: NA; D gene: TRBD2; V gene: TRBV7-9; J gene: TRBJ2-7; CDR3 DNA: TGTGCCAGCAGTCAAACTAGCGGGGCCTACGAGCAGTACTTC; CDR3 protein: CASSQTSGAYEQYF
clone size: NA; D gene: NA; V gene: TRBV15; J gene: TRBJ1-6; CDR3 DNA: TGTGCCACCAGGGAGGGGAGGGATTCACCCCTCCACTTT; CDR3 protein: CATREGRDSPLHF
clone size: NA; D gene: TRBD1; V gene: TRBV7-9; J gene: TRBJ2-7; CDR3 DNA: TGTGCCAGCAGCCGCGGACAGGGGCAGACCTACGAGCAGTACTTC; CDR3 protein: CASSRGQGQTYEQYF
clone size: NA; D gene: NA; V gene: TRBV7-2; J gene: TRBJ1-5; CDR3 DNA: TGTGCCAGCAGCCCTGGCAGCAATCAGCCCCAGCATTTT; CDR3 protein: CASSPGSNQPQHF
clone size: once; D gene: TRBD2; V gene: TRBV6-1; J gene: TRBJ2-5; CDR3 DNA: TGTGCCAGCAGCTTTGCGGGGGGGCAGGAGACCCAGTACTTC; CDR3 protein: CASSFAGGQETQYF
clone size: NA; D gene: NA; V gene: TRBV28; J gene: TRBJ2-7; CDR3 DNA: TGTGCCAGCAGCTCCGGGCAGGGTGGCGAGCAGTACTTC; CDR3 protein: CASSSGQGGEQYF
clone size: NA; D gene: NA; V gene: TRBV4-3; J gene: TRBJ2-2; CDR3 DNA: TGCGCCAGCAGCCAACGCCCAGGGGAATGGGAGCTGTTTTTT; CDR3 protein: CASSQRPGEWELFF
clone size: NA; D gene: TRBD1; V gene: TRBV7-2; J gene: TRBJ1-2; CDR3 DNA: TGTGCCAGCAGCTTAGAACGGACAGGGGATAAGGGCTACACCTTC; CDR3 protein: CASSLERTGDKGYTF
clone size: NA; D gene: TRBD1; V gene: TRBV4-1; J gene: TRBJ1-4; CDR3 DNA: TGCGCCAGCAGGGAAAACTCACAGGGGGCAAATGAAAAACTGTTTTTT; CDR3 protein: CASRENSQGANEKLFF
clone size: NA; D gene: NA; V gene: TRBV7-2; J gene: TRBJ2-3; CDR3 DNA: TGTGCCAGCAGCTTAGCTGGACAGCCCACAGATACGCAGTATTTT; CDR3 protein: CASSLAGQPTDTQYF
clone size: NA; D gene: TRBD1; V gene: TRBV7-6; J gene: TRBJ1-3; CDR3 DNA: TGTGCCAGCAGTTGGACAGGCAGCGACACCATATATTTT; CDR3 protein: CASSWTGSDTIYF
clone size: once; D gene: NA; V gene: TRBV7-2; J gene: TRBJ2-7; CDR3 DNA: TGTGCCAGCAGCTCAGGAGGGACCCAAACCTACGAGCAGTACTTC; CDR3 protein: CASSSGGTQTYEQYF
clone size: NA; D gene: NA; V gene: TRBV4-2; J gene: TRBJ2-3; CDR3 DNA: TGTGCCAGCAGCCAAGCCACGTTCGGGTCAGATACGCAGTATTTT; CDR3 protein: CASSQATFGSDTQYF
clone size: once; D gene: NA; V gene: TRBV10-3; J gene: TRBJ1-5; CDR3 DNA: TGTGCCATCAGTGATAGAAGTTCCGGGAGCAATCAGCCCCAGCATTTT; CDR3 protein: CAISDRSSGSNQPQHF
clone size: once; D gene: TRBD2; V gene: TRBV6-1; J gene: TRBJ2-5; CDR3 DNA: TGTGCCGGCAGTGTAACGTTAGCGGGAGAAGACTCTAGAGGGACCCAGTACTTC; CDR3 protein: CAGSVTLAGEDSRGTQYF
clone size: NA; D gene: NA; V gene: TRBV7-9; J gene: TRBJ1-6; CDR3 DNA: TGTGCCAGCAGCCCCGGCGGGGGAACCAATTCACCCCTCCACTTT; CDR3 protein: CASSPGGGTNSPLHF
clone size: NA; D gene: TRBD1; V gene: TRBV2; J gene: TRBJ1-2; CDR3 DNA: TGTGCCAGCAGGCCGGGACAGGGGGAATATGGCTACACCTTC; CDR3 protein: CASRPGQGEYGYTF
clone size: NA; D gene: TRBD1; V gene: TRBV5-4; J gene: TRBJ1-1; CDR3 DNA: TGTGCCAGCAGGCCACAGGGGGCAACCGCTGAAGCTTTCTTT; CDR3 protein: CASRPQGATAEAFF
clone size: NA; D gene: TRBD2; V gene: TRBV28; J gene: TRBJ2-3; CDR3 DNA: TGTGCCAGCACCCTGGGAGGGAGGGGAGATACGCAGTATTTT; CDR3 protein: CASTLGGRGDTQYF
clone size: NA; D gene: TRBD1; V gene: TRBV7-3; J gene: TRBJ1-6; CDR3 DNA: TGTGCCAGCAGCTTAACAGGTCCGGGACAGGGCAATTCACCCCTCCACTTT; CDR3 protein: CASSLTGPGQGNSPLHF
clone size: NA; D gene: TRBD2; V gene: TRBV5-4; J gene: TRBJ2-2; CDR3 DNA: TGTGCCAGCAGCTTGTCTAGCGGGGCGAACACCGGGGAGCTGTTTTTT; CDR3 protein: CASSLSSGANTGELFF
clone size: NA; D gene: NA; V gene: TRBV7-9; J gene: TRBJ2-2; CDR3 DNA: TGTGCCAGCAGCCATGGGACTCCCCGTAGGGAGCTGTTTTTT; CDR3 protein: CASSHGTPRRELFF
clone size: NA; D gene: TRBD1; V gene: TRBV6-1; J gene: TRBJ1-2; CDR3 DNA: TGTGCCAGCACCCAGGGGGCCCACTATGGCTACACCTTC; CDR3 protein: CASTQGAHYGYTF
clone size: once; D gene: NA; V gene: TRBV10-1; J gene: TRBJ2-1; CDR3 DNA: TGCGCCACCCTCCTGTTCTTTGACAAGTCTGAGAATGAGCAGTTCTTC; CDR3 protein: CATLLFFDKSENEQFF
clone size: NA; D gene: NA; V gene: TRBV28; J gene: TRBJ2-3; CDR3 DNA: TGTGCCAGCAGTTGGGGACAACGTGGCACAGATACGCAGTATTTT; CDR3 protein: CASSWGQRGTDTQYF
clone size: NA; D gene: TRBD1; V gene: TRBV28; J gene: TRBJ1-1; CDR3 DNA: TGTGCCAGCAGTTTAATTTCAGGGGGCGAAGCTTTCTTT; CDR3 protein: CASSLISGGEAFF
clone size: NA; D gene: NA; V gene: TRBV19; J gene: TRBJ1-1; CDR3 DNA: TGTGCCAGTAGTACGGGGGGCGCCACTGAAGCTTTCTTT; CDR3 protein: CASSTGGATEAFF
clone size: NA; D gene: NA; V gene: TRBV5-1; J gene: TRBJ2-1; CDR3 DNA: TGCGCCAGCAGCTTGGGCGCGGGCTCCTACAATGAGCAGTTCTTC; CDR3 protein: CASSLGAGSYNEQFF
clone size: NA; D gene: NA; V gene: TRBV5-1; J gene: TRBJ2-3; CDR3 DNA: TGCGCCAGCAGCTTGTCTAGCAGCACAGATACGCAGTATTTT; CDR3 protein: CASSLSSSTDTQYF
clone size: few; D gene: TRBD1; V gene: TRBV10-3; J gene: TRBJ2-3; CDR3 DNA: TGTGCCATACGGACAGGGGGAGATACGCAGTATTTT; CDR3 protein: CAIRTGGDTQYF
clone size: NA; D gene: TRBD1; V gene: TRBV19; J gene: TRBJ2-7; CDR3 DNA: TGTGCCAGTAGAGAACAGGGGCCTCCCTACGAGCAGTACTTC; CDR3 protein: CASREQGPPYEQYF
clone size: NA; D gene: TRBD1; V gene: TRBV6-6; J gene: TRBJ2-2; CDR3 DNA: TGTGCCAGCAGTCCTGGACAGGCCGGGGAGCTGTTTTTT; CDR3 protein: CASSPGQAGELFF
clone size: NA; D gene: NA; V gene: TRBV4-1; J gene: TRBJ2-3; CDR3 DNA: TGCGCCAGCAGCCCTCGACACACAGATACGCAGTATTTT; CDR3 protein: CASSPRHTDTQYF
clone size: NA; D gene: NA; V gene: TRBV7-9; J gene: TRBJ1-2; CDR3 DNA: TGTGCCAGCAGCTTGACAGTCTATGGCTACACCTTC; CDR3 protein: CASSLTVYGYTF
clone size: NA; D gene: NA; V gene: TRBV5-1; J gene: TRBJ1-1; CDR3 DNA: TGCGCCAGCAGCTGGGGACAAAGCGGCACTGAAGCTTTCTTT; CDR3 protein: CASSWGQSGTEAFF
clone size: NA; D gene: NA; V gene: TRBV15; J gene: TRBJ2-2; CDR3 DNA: TGTGCCACCAGCAGAGATCTCGTCGGGGAGCTGTTTTTT; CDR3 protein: CATSRDLVGELFF
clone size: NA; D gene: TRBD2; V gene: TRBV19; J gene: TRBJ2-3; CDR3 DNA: TGTGCCAGTACCGCTGGGGCTAGCGGGAGCCCAGATACGCAGTATTTT; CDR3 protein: CASTAGASGSPDTQYF
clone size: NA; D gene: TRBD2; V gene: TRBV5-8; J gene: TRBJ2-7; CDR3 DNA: TGTGCCAGCAGCTCGGGGGGGGGCGTTACGGACGAGCAGTACTTC; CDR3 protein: CASSSGGGVTDEQYF
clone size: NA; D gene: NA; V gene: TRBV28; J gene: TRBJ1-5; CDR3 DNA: TGTGCCAGCAAAGGGTCAGGGAAGAATCAGCCCCAGCATTTT; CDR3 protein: CASKGSGKNQPQHF
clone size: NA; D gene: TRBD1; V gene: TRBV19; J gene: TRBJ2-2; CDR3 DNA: TGTGCCAGTAGTACCGACAGGGCTGCCGGGGAGCTGTTTTTT; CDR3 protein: CASSTDRAAGELFF
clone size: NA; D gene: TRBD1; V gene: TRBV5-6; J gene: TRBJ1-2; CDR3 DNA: TGTGCCAGCAGCTTGGAAATGGCAGGGGGCTATGGCTACACCTTC; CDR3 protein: CASSLEMAGGYGYTF
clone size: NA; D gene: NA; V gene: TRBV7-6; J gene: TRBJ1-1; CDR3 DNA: TGTGCCAGCAGCTTACAACAGGGGAACACTGAAGCTTTCTTT; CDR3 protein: CASSLQQGNTEAFF
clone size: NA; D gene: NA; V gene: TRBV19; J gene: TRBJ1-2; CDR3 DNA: TGTGCCAGTTTCTCCGCCGACAGAGCCATTGCCTACACCTTC; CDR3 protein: CASFSADRAIAYTF
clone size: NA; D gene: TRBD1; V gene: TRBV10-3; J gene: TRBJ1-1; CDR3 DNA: TGTGCCATCAGTGATGCGACAGGGAACCCCCCTGAAGCTTTCTTT; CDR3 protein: CAISDATGNPPEAFF
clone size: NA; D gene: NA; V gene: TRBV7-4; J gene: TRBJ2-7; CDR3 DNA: TGTGCCAGCAGCTTAGGTATCGGCGTCGACTACGAGCAGTACTTC; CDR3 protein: CASSLGIGVDYEQYF
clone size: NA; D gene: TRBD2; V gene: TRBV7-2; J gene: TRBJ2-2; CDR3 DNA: TGTGCCAGCAGCTACCGACTAGCCTTATCCACCGGGGAGCTGTTTTTT; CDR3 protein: CASSYRLALSTGELFF
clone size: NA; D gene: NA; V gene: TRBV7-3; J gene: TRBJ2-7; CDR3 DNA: TGTGCCAGCAGCTTAACCGGTCCGGCAGGGTCGAACGAGCAGTACTTC; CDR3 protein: CASSLTGPAGSNEQYF